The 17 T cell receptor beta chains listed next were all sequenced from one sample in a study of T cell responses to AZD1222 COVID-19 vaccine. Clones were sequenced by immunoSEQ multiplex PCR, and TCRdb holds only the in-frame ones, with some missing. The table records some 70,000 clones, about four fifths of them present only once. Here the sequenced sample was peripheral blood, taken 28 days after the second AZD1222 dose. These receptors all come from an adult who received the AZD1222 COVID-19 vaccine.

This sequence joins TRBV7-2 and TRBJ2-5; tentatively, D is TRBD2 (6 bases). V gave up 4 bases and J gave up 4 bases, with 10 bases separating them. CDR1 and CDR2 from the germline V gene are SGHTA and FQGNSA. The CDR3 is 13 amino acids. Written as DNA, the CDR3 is TGTGCCAGCAGCTCGGGAGAGGGAGAGACCCAGTACTTC. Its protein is CASSSGEGETQYF.

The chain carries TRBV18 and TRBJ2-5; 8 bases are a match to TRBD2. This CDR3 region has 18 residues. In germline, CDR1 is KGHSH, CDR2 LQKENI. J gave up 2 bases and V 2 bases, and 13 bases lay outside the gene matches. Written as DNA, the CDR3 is TGTGCCAGCTCACCAATCATCTACGGGGGGGCAGGTCAAGAGACCCAGTACTTC. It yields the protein CASSPIIYGGAGQETQYF.

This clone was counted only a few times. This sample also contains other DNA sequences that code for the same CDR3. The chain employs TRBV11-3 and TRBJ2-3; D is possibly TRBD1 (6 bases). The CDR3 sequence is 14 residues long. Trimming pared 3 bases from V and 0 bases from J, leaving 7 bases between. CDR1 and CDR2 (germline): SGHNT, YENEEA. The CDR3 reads CASSLGASTDTQYF. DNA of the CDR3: TGTGCCAGCAGCTTGGGGGCTAGCACAGATACGCAGTATTTT.

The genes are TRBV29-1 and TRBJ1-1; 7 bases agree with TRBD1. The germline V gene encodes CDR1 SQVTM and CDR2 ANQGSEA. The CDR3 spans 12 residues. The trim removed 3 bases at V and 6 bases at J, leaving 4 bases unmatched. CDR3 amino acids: CSVEKGQPEAFF. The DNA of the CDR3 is TGCAGCGTTGAGAAGGGACAGCCTGAAGCTTTCTTT.

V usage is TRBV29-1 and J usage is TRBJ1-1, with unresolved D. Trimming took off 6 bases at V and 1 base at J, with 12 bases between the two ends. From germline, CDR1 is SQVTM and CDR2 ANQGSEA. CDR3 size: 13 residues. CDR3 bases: TGCAGCGTCGGGCCTACCCCGAACACTGAAGCTTTCTTT. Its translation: CSVGPTPNTEAFF.

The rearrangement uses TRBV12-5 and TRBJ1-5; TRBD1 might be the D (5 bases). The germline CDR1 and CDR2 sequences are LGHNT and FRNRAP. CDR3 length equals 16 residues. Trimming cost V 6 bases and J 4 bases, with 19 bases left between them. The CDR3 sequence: CASGPGSTGVNQPQHF. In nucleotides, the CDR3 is TGTGCTAGTGGCCCTGGGTCAACGGGGGTAAATCAGCCCCAGCATTTT.

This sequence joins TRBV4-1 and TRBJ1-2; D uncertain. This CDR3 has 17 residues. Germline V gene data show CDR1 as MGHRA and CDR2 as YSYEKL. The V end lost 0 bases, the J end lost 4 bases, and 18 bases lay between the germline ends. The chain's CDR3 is CASSQEVFWRMGYGYTF. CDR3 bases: TGCGCCAGCAGCCAAGAGGTTTTCTGGAGAATGGGCTATGGCTACACCTTC.

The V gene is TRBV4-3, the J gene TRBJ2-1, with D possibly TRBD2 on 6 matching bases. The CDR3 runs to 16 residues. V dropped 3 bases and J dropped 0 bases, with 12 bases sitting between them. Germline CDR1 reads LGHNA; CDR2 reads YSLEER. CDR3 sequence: CASSQAGTPSYNEQFF. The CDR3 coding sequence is TGCGCCAGCAGCCAGGCCGGGACTCCCTCCTACAATGAGCAGTTCTTC.

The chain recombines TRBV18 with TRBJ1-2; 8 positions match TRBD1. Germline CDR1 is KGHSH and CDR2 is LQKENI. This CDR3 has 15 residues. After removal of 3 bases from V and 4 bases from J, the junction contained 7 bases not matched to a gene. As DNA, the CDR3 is TGTGCCAGCTCACCGTCCCAGGGGGCGAGCTATGGCTACACCTTC. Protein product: CASSPSQGASYGYTF.

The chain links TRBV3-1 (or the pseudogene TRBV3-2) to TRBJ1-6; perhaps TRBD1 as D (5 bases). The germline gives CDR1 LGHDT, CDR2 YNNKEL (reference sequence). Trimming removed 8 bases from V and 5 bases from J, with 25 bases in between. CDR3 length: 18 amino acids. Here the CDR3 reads CASLQWGSSTINNSPLHF. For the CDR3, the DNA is TGTGCCAGCCTCCAATGGGGCAGTTCCACTATTAATAATTCACCCCTCCACTTT.

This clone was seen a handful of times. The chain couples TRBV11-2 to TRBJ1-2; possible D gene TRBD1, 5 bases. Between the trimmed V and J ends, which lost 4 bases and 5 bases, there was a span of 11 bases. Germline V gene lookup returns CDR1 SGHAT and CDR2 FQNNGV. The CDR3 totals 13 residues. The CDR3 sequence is CASSSSGTYGYTF. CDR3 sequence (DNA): TGTGCCAGCAGCTCCTCCGGGACTTATGGCTACACCTTC.

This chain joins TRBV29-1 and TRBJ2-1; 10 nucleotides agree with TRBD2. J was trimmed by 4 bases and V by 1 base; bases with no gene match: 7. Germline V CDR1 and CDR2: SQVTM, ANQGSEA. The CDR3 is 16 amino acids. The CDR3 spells CSVEGLDSGGYNEQFF. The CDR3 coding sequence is TGCAGCGTTGAAGGATTGGATAGCGGGGGGTACAATGAGCAGTTCTTC.

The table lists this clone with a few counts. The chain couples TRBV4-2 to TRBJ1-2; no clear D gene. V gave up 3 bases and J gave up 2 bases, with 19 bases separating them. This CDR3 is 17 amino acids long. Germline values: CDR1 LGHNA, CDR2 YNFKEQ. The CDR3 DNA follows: TGTGCCAGCAGCCAGGCTCCCGGGGAGTTTTTGAACTATGGCTACACCTTC. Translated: CASSQAPGEFLNYGYTF.

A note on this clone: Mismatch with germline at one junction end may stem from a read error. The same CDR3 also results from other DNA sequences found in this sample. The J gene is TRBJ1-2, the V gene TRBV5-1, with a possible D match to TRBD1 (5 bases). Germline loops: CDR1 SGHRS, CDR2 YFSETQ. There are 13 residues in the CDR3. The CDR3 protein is CASSVETGYGYTF. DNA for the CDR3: TGTGCCAGCAGCGTAGAAACAGGCTATGGCTACACCTTC.

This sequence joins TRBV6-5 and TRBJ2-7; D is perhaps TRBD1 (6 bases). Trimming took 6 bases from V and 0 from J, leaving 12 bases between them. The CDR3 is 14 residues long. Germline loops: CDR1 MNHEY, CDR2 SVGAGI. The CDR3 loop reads CASRMTGLSYEQYF. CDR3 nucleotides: TGTGCCAGCAGAATGACAGGCCTCTCCTACGAGCAGTACTTC.

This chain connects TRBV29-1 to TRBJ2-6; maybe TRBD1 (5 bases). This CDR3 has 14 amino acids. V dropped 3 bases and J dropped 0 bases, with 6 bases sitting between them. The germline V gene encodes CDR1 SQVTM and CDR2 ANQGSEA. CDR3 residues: CSVEDNSGANVLTF. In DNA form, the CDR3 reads TGCAGCGTTGAGGACAACTCTGGGGCCAACGTCCTGACTTTC.

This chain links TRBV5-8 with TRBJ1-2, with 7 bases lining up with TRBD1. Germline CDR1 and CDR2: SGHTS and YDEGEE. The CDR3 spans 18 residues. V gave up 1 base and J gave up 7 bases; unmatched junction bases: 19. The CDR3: CASSLFHRGVYLGSGYTF. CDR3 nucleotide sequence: TGTGCCAGCAGCTTGTTTCACAGGGGTGTATATCTCGGGAGTGGCTACACCTTC.